Presented here are 8 T cell receptor beta chains from one specimen sequenced in a study of control samples from healthy donors and cancer patients. Sequencing used immunoSEQ multiplex PCR; TCRdb keeps in-frame clones, though not all of them. Here the sample spans about 150,000 clones, 85% to 95% being singletons. The source material was blood. Source of these receptors: a man in his forties or fifties in good health.

This chain connects TRBV19 to TRBJ2-1; maybe TRBD1 (6 bases). The CDR3 is 15 amino acids. The V end was cut by 3 bases, the J end by 6 bases, with 15 bases between. In germline, CDR1 is LNHDA, CDR2 SQIVND (reference sequence). The CDR3 sequence: CASSIAQGRRNEQFF. The CDR3 coding sequence is TGTGCCAGTAGTATTGCACAGGGTAGACGCAATGAGCAGTTCTTC.

The CDR3 sequence is CASSRLQHSNQPQHF. Written as DNA, the CDR3 is TGTGCCAGCAGCCGATTACAGCATAGCAATCAGCCCCAGCATTTT. The rearrangement uses TRBV5-6 and TRBJ1-5; no clear D gene. V shed 4 bases and J shed 0 bases, with 11 bases lying between them. This CDR3 has 15 residues. Germline V gene data show CDR1 as SGHDT and CDR2 as YYEEEE.

The chain has TRBV5-1 and TRBJ1-2; no clear D gene. The CDR3 runs 16 residues. Trimming cost V 0 bases and J 2 bases, with 14 bases left between them. Germline V gene data show CDR1 as SGHRS and CDR2 as YFSETQ. This CDR3 is CASSLAKSSYNYGYTF. CDR3 nucleotides: TGCGCCAGCAGCTTGGCCAAGTCATCGTACAACTATGGCTACACCTTC.

The chain is built from TRBV28 and TRBJ1-3; D unresolved. The CDR3 runs 16 residues. V lost 6 bases and J lost 4, with 19 bases in between. Germline values: CDR1 MDHEN, CDR2 SYDVKM. The CDR3, as DNA: TGTGCCAGCAGGGGCGTGGCGAAACTACCGGGAAACACCATATATTTT. Translation gives CASRGVAKLPGNTIYF.

V gene TRBV5-1 combines with J gene TRBJ2-1; the D is unclear. V dropped 1 base and J dropped 7 bases, with 15 bases sitting between them. Germline values: CDR1 SGHRS, CDR2 YFSETQ. The CDR3 length is 15 residues. In nucleotides, the CDR3 is TGCGCCAGCAGCTTGCCGTGGGAACCAAGGAATGAGCAGTTCTTC. This sequence encodes CASSLPWEPRNEQFF.

The genes are TRBV28 and TRBJ2-2, with TRBD1 matching over 10 bases. CDR1 is MDHEN, CDR2 SYDVKM, per germline. V shed 6 bases and J 6 bases; nucleotides not matched to a gene: 10. CDR3 length equals 16 residues. The CDR3, as DNA: TGTGCCAGCAGCCAAGTCGACAGGGGGCGTGCCGGGGAGCTGTTTTTT. Its translation is CASSQVDRGRAGELFF.

This clone appeared a few times. The germline gene is not matched at one end of the junction; a read error may be the cause. The chain couples TRBV4-1 to TRBJ2-7; no reliable D call. The CDR3 extends over 14 amino acids. CDR1 is MGHRA, CDR2 YSYEKL, per germline. The DNA of the CDR3 is TGCGCCAGCAGCCAAGATCCCTCATACAGTCCCTCCACCTTC. Its translation: CASSQDPSYSPSTF.

The V call is TRBV5-5, the J call TRBJ2-2; possibly TRBD1 or TRBD2 for D (5 bases each). CDR3 length: 15 amino acids. Germline V CDR1 and CDR2: SGHKS, YYEKEE (reference sequence). V shed 1 base and J shed 0 bases, with 7 bases lying between them. This chain's CDR3 is CASSLRGPNTGELFF. As DNA, the CDR3 is TGTGCCAGCAGCTTGCGGGGACCGAACACCGGGGAGCTGTTTTTT.